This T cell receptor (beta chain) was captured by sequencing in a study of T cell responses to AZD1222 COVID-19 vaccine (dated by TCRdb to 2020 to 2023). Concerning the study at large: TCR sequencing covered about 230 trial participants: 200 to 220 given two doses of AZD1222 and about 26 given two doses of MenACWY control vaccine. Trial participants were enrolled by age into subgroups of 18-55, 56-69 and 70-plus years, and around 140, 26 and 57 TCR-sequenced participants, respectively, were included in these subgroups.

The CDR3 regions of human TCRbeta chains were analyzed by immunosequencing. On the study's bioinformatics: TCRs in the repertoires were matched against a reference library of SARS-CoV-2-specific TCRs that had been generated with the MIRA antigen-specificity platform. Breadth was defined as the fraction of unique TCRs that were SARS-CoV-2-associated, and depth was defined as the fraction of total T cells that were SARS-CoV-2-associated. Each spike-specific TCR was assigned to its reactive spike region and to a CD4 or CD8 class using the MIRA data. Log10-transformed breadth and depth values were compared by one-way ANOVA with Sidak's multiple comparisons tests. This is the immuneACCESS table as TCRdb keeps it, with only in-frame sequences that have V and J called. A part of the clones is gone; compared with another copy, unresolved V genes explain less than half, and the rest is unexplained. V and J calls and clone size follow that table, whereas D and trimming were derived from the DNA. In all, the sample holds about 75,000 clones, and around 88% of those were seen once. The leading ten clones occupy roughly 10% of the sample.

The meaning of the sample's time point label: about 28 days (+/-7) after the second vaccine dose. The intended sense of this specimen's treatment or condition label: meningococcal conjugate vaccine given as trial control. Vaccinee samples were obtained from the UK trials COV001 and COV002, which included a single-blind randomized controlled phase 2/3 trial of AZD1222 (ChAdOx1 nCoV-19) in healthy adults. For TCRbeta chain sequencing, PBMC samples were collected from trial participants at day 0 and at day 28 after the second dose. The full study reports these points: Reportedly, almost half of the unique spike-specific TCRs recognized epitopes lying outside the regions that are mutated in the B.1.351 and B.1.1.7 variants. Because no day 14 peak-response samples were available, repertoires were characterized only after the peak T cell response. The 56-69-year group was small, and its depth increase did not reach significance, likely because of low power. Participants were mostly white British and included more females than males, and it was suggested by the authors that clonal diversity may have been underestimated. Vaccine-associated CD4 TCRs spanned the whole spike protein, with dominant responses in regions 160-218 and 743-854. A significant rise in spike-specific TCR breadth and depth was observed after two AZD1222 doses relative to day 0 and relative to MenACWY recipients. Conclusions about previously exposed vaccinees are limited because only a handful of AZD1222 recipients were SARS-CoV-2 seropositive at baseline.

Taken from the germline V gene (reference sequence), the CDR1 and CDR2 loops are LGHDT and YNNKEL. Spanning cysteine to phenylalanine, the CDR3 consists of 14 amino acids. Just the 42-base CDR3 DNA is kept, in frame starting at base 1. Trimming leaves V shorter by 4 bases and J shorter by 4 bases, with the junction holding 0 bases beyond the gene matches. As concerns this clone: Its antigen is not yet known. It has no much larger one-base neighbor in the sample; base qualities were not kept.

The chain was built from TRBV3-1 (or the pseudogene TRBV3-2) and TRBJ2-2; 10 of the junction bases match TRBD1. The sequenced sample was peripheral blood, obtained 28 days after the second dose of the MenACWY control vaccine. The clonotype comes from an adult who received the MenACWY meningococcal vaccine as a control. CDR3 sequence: CASSRTGGTGELFF. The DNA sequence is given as TGTGCCAGCAGCCGGACAGGGGGCACCGGGGAGCTGTTTTTT.